The 25 T cell receptor beta chains given below trace back to one sample, sequenced in a study of spatial heterogeneity in lung cancer. TCRdb independently ran MiXCR on the 5' RACE reads; one entry per CDR3 protein. The table records about 4,400 distinct CDR3 sequences, about a third of them present only once. Time point given: sample taken at primary tumor resection. Whole RNA from tumor, nontumor lung or frozen PBMC was sequenced unsorted. Sequenced here: PBMCs, sampled at surgery. Every receptor here comes from a male donor with early-stage non-small cell lung cancer.

Only a few counts were recorded for this clonotype. Since it is a stray read in a library aimed at alpha chains, this beta chain has a size that is not meaningful. This chain connects TRBV12-3 or TRBV12-4 to TRBJ2-1; no clear D. The CDR3 has 14 residues. V lost 3 bases, J lost 2 bases, and 8 bases lay in between. As DNA, the CDR3 is TGTGCCAGCAGTTTTGGGCCCCCCTACAATGAGCAGTTCTTC. This gives the protein CASSFGPPYNEQFF.

In the case of this clonotype: In a library made to pick up alpha chains, this beta chain is a stray read with a size that means little. This chain joins TRBV19 and TRBJ2-7; D gene ambiguous. Germline assignment: CDR1 LNHDA and CDR2 SQIVND (reference sequence). The CDR3 has 14 residues. V lost 3 bases, J lost 3 bases, and 12 bases lay in between. The CDR3 region has the DNA TGTGCCAGTAGTATCTCCGGCGGAGACTACGAGCAGTACTTC. It is translated as CASSISGGDYEQYF. The full variable domain, in which reference TRBV19 and TRBJ2-7 provide the parts outside the CDR3, is DGGITQSPKYLFRKEGQNVTLSCEQNLNHDAMYWYRQDPGQGLRLIYYSQIVNDFQKGDIAEGYSVSREKKESFPLTVTSAQKNPTAFYLCASSISGGDYEQYFGPGTRLTVT.

As concerns this clonotype: This beta chain turned up in a library designed for alpha chains; as an off-target read, its abundance says little. The rearrangement uses TRBV29-1 and TRBJ2-1; D unresolved. Germline CDR1 SQVTM, CDR2 ANQGSEA. The V gene lost 2 bases and the J gene lost 4 bases, with 6 bases spanning the gap. CDR3 size: 12 residues. CDR3 sequence reads: CSVERDYNEQFF. The CDR3 bases are TGCAGCGTTGAACGTGATTACAATGAGCAGTTCTTC.

A remark on this clonotype: This beta chain came through as a stray read in a library set up for alpha chains, and its size says little. The J gene is TRBJ2-1, the V gene TRBV20-1, with 9 positions matching TRBD1. This CDR3 region has 13 residues. V gave up 5 bases and J gave up 8 bases; unmatched junction bases: 7. Germline V CDR1 and CDR2: DFQATT, SNEGSKA (reference sequence). CDR3 amino acids: CSASGTGIYEQFF. In nucleotides, the CDR3 is TGCAGTGCTTCCGGGACAGGGATCTATGAGCAGTTCTTC.

Note on this clonotype: A library prepared for alpha chains yielded this beta chain as an off-target read; its size is of little meaning. V and J are TRBV18 and TRBJ2-1; the match to TRBD1 covers 8 bases. This CDR3 spans 16 amino acids. The V gene's germline CDR1 is KGHSH and CDR2 LQKENI. Trimming removed 5 bases from V and 0 bases from J; junction bases left unmatched: 6. The CDR3 loop is CASSFSTGDSYNEQFF. CDR3 DNA: TGTGCCAGCTCATTCTCGACAGGGGACTCCTACAATGAGCAGTTCTTC.

Concerning this clonotype itself: This beta chain is off target for a library built for alpha chains, so its abundance means little. This rearrangement joins TRBV12-3 or TRBV12-4 to TRBJ2-7; D unclear. The CDR3 runs 12 residues. The V end was cut by 1 base, the J end by 4 bases, with 5 bases between. The CDR3 DNA follows: TGTGCCAGCAGTTTAGGCCGGTACGAGCAGTACTTC. Translated, it gives CASSLGRYEQYF.

On this clonotype itself: This beta chain lies outside the target of a library built for alpha chains; its clone size means little. The V call is TRBV28, the J call TRBJ2-7; D not resolved. This CDR3 region has 14 residues. The germline V gene has CDR1 MDHEN and CDR2 SYDVKM. Trimming stripped 6 bases from V and 2 bases from J, with 14 bases between. The CDR3 sequence is CASSPPGWPYEQYF. DNA for the CDR3: TGTGCCAGCAGCCCACCTGGTTGGCCCTACGAGCAGTACTTC. Using reference TRBV28 and TRBJ2-7 for the parts outside the CDR3, the full variable domain is DVKVTQSSRYLVKRTGEKVFLECVQDMDHENMFWYRQDPGLGLRLIYFSYDVKMKEKGDIPEGYSVSREKKERFSLILESASTNQTSMYLCASSPPGWPYEQYFGPGTRLTVT.

This clonotype was seen a handful of times. This beta chain is a stray read from a library made for alpha chains; its abundance is not meaningful. The chain employs TRBV28 and TRBJ2-7, with D hard to call. V was trimmed by 5 bases and J by 4 bases, leaving 18 bases between them. Germline V gene lookup returns CDR1 MDHEN and CDR2 SYDVKM. The CDR3 sequence is 15 residues long. DNA for the CDR3: TGTGCCAGCAGTATAGCTTCTTCCGGTCAGTACGAGCAGTACTTC. It encodes CASSIASSGQYEQYF.

As for this clonotype: The library was prepared for alpha chains; this beta chain is a stray read, so its frequency means little. CDR3 in DNA: TGTGCCAGCAGGCCGGGACTAGACTCCTACGAGCAGTACTTC. Protein product: CASRPGLDSYEQYF. The rearrangement joins TRBV12-3 or TRBV12-4 to TRBJ2-7; TRBD2 matches at 8 bases. The CDR3 extends over 14 amino acids. The V segment lost 6 bases and the J segment 0 bases; nucleotides outside the gene matches: 4.

In the case of this clonotype: As an off-target read in a library built for alpha chains, this beta chain has a frequency of little significance. This rearrangement joins TRBV20-1 to TRBJ1-4; TRBD1 agrees at 9 bases. V shed 3 bases and J 8 bases; nucleotides not matched to a gene: 13. This CDR3 contains 16 residues. Germline values: CDR1 DFQATT, CDR2 SNEGSKA (reference sequence). CDR3 residues: CSARRDREYFGEKLFF. The CDR3 region has the DNA TGCAGTGCTAGGAGGGACAGGGAGTATTTTGGGGAAAAACTGTTTTTT.

This clonotype turned up a few times. This beta chain is a stray read from a library made for alpha chains; its abundance is not meaningful. This rearrangement joins TRBV30 to TRBJ2-7; 8 bases are shared with TRBD2. The germline CDR1 and CDR2 sequences are GTSNPN and SVGIG (reference sequence). The CDR3 runs 14 residues. The ends lost 2 bases at V and 3 bases at J; junction bases unmatched: 6. CDR3 region: CAWSPGRAGYEQYF. The CDR3 DNA sequence: TGTGCCTGGAGTCCCGGGAGGGCGGGCTACGAGCAGTACTTC. Drawing the rest from reference TRBV30 and TRBJ2-7, the complete variable domain is SQTIHQWPATLVQPVGSPLSLECTVEGTSNPNLYWYRQAAGRGLQLLFYSVGIGQISSEVPQNLSASRPQDRQFILSSKKLLLSDSGFYLCAWSPGRAGYEQYFGPGTRLTVT.

As to this clonotype: For a library built for alpha chains, this beta chain is a stray read; little rests on its size. The rearrangement joins TRBV3-1 to TRBJ2-5; 10 nucleotides match TRBD2. The CDR3 runs to 15 residues. After removal of 4 bases from V and 2 bases from J, the junction contained 4 bases not matched to a gene. From germline, CDR1 is LGHDT and CDR2 YNNKEL (reference sequence). As DNA, the CDR3 is TGTGCCAGCAGCCCACTAGCGGGGCCTCAAGAGACCCAGTACTTC. This codes for CASSPLAGPQETQYF.

Of note for this clonotype: Since it is a stray read in a library aimed at alpha chains, this beta chain has a size that is not meaningful. The chain employs TRBV7-9 and TRBJ2-2; D gene unclear. The CDR3 has 13 residues. Germline CDR1 is SEHNR and CDR2 is FQNEAQ (reference sequence). V lost 8 bases, J lost 4 bases, and 11 bases lay in between. CDR3 residues: CASGKASTGELFF. The CDR3 DNA is TGTGCCAGCGGGAAGGCGAGCACCGGGGAGCTGTTTTTT.

About this clonotype itself: As an off-target read in a library built for alpha chains, this beta chain has a frequency of little significance. The chain carries TRBV15 and TRBJ2-7; possibly TRBD1 or TRBD2 for D (6 bases each). Germline CDR1 LNHNV, CDR2 YYDKDF (reference sequence). V lost 0 bases, J lost 4 bases, and 10 bases lay in between. This CDR3 contains 14 residues. As DNA, the CDR3 is TGTGCCACCAGCAGAGAGGGGGGCGGTTACGAGCAGTACTTC. Protein product: CATSREGGGYEQYF.

This clonotype was seen only a few times. With the library built for alpha chains, this beta chain is off target and its frequency is not meaningful. The chain couples TRBV20-1 to TRBJ2-2, with a tentative D call TRBD2 (6 bases). Trimming cost V 0 bases and J 3 bases, with 14 bases left between them. CDR1 is DFQATT and CDR2 is SNEGSKA in the germline V gene (reference sequence). The CDR3 length is 16 residues. The CDR3 region has the DNA TGCAGTGCTAGAGATATCCGTTCGGGGGACACCGGGGAGCTGTTTTTT. Protein: CSARDIRSGDTGELFF.

There are a few counts of this clonotype. Because the library targeted alpha chains, this beta chain is an off-target read whose size means little. The rearrangement uses TRBV30 and TRBJ2-3; no firm D call. Germline CDR1 GTSNPN, CDR2 SVGIG (reference sequence). The CDR3 consists of 11 residues. The V and J ends lost 1 base and 4 bases respectively, with 3 bases between them. The CDR3 bases are TGTGCCTGGAGTGGCCCAGATACGCAGTATTTT. Protein product: CAWSGPDTQYF.

This clonotype was seen a handful of times. This beta chain lies outside the target of a library built for alpha chains; its clone size means little. The chain has TRBV6-5 and TRBJ2-5; D is ambiguous. Trimming left V 5 bases short and J 0 bases short, with 7 bases between. Germline V gene lookup returns CDR1 MNHEY and CDR2 SVGAGI. The CDR3 sequence is 13 residues long. CDR3: CASSLTYQETQYF. The CDR3, as DNA: TGTGCCAGCAGTCTAACATACCAAGAGACCCAGTACTTC.

On this clonotype: With the library built for alpha chains, this beta chain is off target and its frequency is not meaningful. The chain recombines TRBV12-3 or TRBV12-4 with TRBJ2-7; the D gene could be TRBD1 or TRBD2 (5 bases each). The CDR3 extends over 14 amino acids. V lost 5 bases and J 3 bases, leaving 14 bases between the germline ends. The CDR3 loop reads CASSPWDRYYEQYF. The DNA of the CDR3 is TGTGCCAGCAGTCCCTGGGACCGATACTACGAGCAGTACTTC.

Sample share makes this clonotype medium-sized. As an off-target read in a library built for alpha chains, this beta chain has a frequency of little significance. V and J are TRBV11-1 and TRBJ2-1, with D tentatively TRBD1 or TRBD2 (5 bases each). The CDR3 has 13 residues. Trimming cost V 1 base and J 15 bases, with 16 bases left between them. Germline CDR1 reads SGHAT; CDR2 reads FQDESV (reference sequence). The CDR3 region is CASSLERTSQGFF. The CDR3 nucleotides read TGTGCCAGCAGCTTAGAAAGGACTTCCCAGGGGTTCTTC.

Details on this clonotype: This beta chain is a stray read from a library made for alpha chains; its abundance is not meaningful. The genes are TRBV7-3 and TRBJ2-5; TRBD2 matches 7 bases. V gave up 1 base and J gave up 4 bases; unmatched junction bases: 6. The CDR3 extends over 15 amino acids. Germline CDR1 SGHTA, CDR2 FQGTGA. The CDR3 loop is CASSLMGGSTETQYF. CDR3 DNA sequence: TGTGCCAGCAGCTTAATGGGCGGGAGTACAGAGACCCAGTACTTC.

Note on this clonotype: For a library built for alpha chains, this beta chain is a stray read; little rests on its size. V and J are TRBV3-1 and TRBJ2-7; D unclear. V dropped 4 bases and J dropped 10 bases, with 11 bases sitting between them. Germline V lookup: CDR1 LGHDT, CDR2 YNNKEL (reference sequence). This CDR3 region has 11 residues. CDR3 DNA sequence: TGTGCCAGCAGCCCAGGCGTCGGACAGTACTTC. This encodes CASSPGVGQYF.

On this clonotype: This beta chain turned up in a library designed for alpha chains; as an off-target read, its abundance says little. V and J are TRBV7-2 and TRBJ2-1; D possibly corresponds to TRBD2 (6 bases). CDR3 length: 16 residues. V lost 5 bases, J lost 5 bases, and 19 bases lay in between. In germline, CDR1 is SGHTA, CDR2 FQGNSA. The CDR3 DNA sequence: TGTGCCAGCAGCACAGAAGAAGGGACTGGAAACAATGAGCAGTTCTTC. Encoded protein: CASSTEEGTGNNEQFF.

With respect to this clonotype: For a library built for alpha chains, this beta chain is a stray read; little rests on its size. The chain uses TRBV4-3 and TRBJ2-4; possibly TRBD1 for D (6 bases). Per germline, CDR1 LGHNA and CDR2 YSLEER. CDR3 length equals 14 residues. V was pared by 2 bases and J by 9 bases, with 14 bases between. In DNA, the CDR3 is TGCGCCAGCAGCCAAAGACAGGACCATGGCATTCAGTACTTC. This translates into CASSQRQDHGIQYF.

This clonotype appeared a few times. A library made for alpha chains picked up this beta chain off target, so its size means little. This rearrangement joins TRBV18 to TRBJ2-7, with 9 nucleotides matching TRBD1. The length of the CDR3 is 14 residues. J lost 1 base, V lost 3 bases, and 1 base had no gene match. The V gene's germline CDR1 is KGHSH and CDR2 LQKENI. This CDR3 reads CASSPGTGSYEQYF. The CDR3, as DNA: TGTGCCAGCTCACCCGGGACAGGGTCCTACGAGCAGTACTTC.

Note on this clonotype: This beta chain is an unintended read in a library built for alpha chains; its size means little. This chain connects TRBV28 to TRBJ2-7, with TRBD1 as a possible D gene (7 bases). Trimming took off 7 bases at V and 2 bases at J, with 12 bases between the two ends. The CDR3 covers 13 residues. Germline V lookup: CDR1 MDHEN, CDR2 SYDVKM. This chain's CDR3 is CASMPRGAYEQYF. The CDR3, as DNA: TGTGCCAGCATGCCCAGGGGGGCCTACGAGCAGTACTTC.